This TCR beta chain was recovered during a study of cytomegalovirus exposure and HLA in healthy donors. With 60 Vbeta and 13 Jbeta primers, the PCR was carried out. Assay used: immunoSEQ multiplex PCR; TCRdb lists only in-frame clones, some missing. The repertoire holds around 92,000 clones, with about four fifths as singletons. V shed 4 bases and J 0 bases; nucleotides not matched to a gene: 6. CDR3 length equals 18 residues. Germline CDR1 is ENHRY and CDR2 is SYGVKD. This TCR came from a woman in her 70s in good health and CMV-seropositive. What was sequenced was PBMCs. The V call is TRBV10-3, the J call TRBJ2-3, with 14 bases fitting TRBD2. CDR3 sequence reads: CAISGGTSGGGSTDTQYF. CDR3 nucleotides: TGTGCCATCAGTGGCGGGACTAGCGGGGGAGGTAGCACAGATACGCAGTATTTT.